A selection of T cell receptor beta chains follows, all from one sample in a study of cytomegalovirus exposure and HLA in healthy donors. Clones were read by immunoSEQ multiplex PCR, and TCRdb kept only the in-frame ones, dropping some. Of roughly 150,000 clones listed, 75% to 90% were seen once; the top ten hold approximately 2.1%. Sequencing was carried out using PBMCs. These receptors were collected from a male donor in good health and CMV-seronegative. Both conserved end residues are part of each CDR3. D genes are given only for firm matches. The listing skips clone size in some rows; elsewhere it reads once, few, many or a size class.

.	.	TRBV2	TRBJ1-5	TGTGCCAGCAGCTACGACAGGAAAAATCAGCCCCAGCATTTT	CASSYDRKNQPQHF
.	TRBD1	TRBV2	TRBJ1-6	TGTGCCACAGACAGGGGGAATTCACCCCTCCACTTT	CATDRGNSPLHF
.	.	TRBV4-1	TRBJ2-7	TGCGCCAGCAGCCAAAGGGGTTCCATGTACGAGCAGTACTTC	CASSQRGSMYEQYF
.	TRBD1	TRBV6-5	TRBJ2-4	TGTGCCAGCAGATCCGACCCAGGGGGCATTCAGTACTTC	CASRSDPGGIQYF
.	TRBD1	TRBV18	TRBJ1-3	TGTGCCAGCTCACCTCCCGAGGACAGGAGCACTGGAAACACCATATATTTT	CASSPPEDRSTGNTIYF
.	TRBD2	TRBV5-4	TRBJ2-7	TGTGCCAGCAGCCGTTGGGGGAGGGCGGAGCAGTACTTC	CASSRWGRAEQYF
.	.	TRBV2	TRBJ1-2	TGTGCCAGCACCTTACCAGGGCCTAACTATGGCTACACCTTC	CASTLPGPNYGYTF
.	.	TRBV5-6	TRBJ2-7	TGTGCCAGCAGCTTGGCCGGGACACCCGTCATATACTTC	CASSLAGTPVIYF
.	TRBD1	TRBV13	TRBJ2-7	TGTGCCAGCAGCTCGAGGGACAGGGGGCGTCGGGAGCAGTACTTC	CASSSRDRGRREQYF
few	TRBD1	TRBV5-4	TRBJ1-4	TGTGCCACCCAATCCCGGGACAGGGGGGCCCTTAATGAAAAACTGTTTTTT	CATQSRDRGALNEKLFF
few	.	TRBV6-5	TRBJ1-1	TGTGCCAGCAGTTACTCTACCGGGGTTAAAGCTTTCTTT	CASSYSTGVKAFF
.	TRBD2	TRBV7-9	TRBJ2-5	TGTGCCAGCACCTCATCGGGAGGGGTAATGTCGGAGACCCAGTACTTC	CASTSSGGVMSETQYF
few	.	TRBV6-5	TRBJ1-1	TGTGCCAGCAGTTACTCGCGGCAGGGCGACACTGAAGCTTTCTTT	CASSYSRQGDTEAFF
.	.	TRBV9	TRBJ1-1	TGTGCCAGCAGCGTAGCTACTATGAGGAGGGGAGGGACTGAAGCTTTCTTT	CASSVATMRRGGTEAFF
.	TRBD1	TRBV4-1	TRBJ2-1	TGCGCCAGCAGCCAAGGTGGGACAGATAGCTCCTACAATGAGCAGTTCTTC	CASSQGGTDSSYNEQFF
.	.	TRBV28	TRBJ2-5	TGTGCCAGCAGTTTAATTCGGACACGAGAGACCCAGTACTTC	CASSLIRTRETQYF
once	.	TRBV13	TRBJ2-3	TGTGCCAGCAGCTTAGCGTGGGGCCCCACAGATACGCAGTATTTT	CASSLAWGPTDTQYF
.	TRBD1	TRBV15	TRBJ1-4	TGTGCCACCAGCCCAAATAGGGCAGGGGGAAGGGAAAAACTGTTTTTT	CATSPNRAGGREKLFF
few	TRBD1	TRBV30	TRBJ1-4	TGTGCCTGGAGTGAGGGACAGGGTCGAAAACTGTTTTTT	CAWSEGQGRKLFF
.	.	TRBV4-1	TRBJ2-7	TGCGCCAGCAGCCAAGAATTGAGATACGAGCAGTACTTC	CASSQELRYEQYF
.	.	TRBV5-6	TRBJ2-6	TGTGCCAGCCGCTCCCGGGGGTCTGGGGCCAACGTCCTGACTTTC	CASRSRGSGANVLTF
.	TRBD1	TRBV5-1	TRBJ2-7	TGCGCCAGCAGCTCTTCGGGACAGAGCTCCTACGAGCAGTACTTC	CASSSSGQSSYEQYF
.	.	TRBV5-6	TRBJ2-7	TGTGCCAGCAGTACCCGGGGGTCCTACGAGCAGTACTTC	CASSTRGSYEQYF
once	.	TRBV5-1	TRBJ2-7	TGCGCCAGCAGCTTGGCGACTGGGACTGTGTCGTACTACGAGCAGTACTTC	CASSLATGTVSYYEQYF
once	.	TRBV7-2	TRBJ2-7	TGTGCCAGCAGCCCCTCTCTCGGCGGTGGGTCCCCCGAGCAGTACTTC	CASSPSLGGGSPEQYF
.	TRBD1	TRBV6-5	TRBJ1-2	TGTGCCAGCAGTAAACCCGGGACAGGGACCTATGGCTACACCTTC	CASSKPGTGTYGYTF
.	.	TRBV5-1	TRBJ1-2	TGCGCCAGCAGCTTGCAACAGGGCGCTAACTATGGCTACACCTTC	CASSLQQGANYGYTF
few	.	TRBV4-1	TRBJ2-2	TGCGCCAGCAGCCTGGACAGCTGGGCCGGGGAGCTGTTTTTT	CASSLDSWAGELFF